The 11 T cell receptor beta chains presented below share a single source sample, sequenced in a study of cytomegalovirus exposure and HLA in healthy donors. Amplification used 60 Vbeta primers and 13 Jbeta primers. Some clones are missing from TCRdb's copy, which holds only in-frame ones; the method was immunoSEQ multiplex PCR. This sample carries under 150,000 clones, roughly 82% of them seen once, and the ten largest clones take approximately 1.2%. The sequenced sample consisted of PBMCs. The receptors shown here come from a boy younger than 18 in good health and CMV-seronegative.

Here the CDR3 reads CASSLNREDYGYTF. The CDR3 DNA follows: TGTGCCAGCAGCTTAAACAGGGAAGACTATGGCTACACCTTC. V is TRBV7-9 and J is TRBJ1-2; a weak D match, TRBD1 (6 bases). The CDR3 has 14 amino acids. Trimming removed 2 bases at V and 3 bases at J, with 10 bases between. CDR1 is SEHNR, CDR2 FQNEAQ, per germline (reference sequence).

This sequence joins TRBV13 and TRBJ2-7; the D gene is possibly TRBD1 (5 bases). The V gene lost 5 bases and the J gene lost 3 bases, with 14 bases spanning the gap. The CDR3 has 14 residues. The germline CDR1 and CDR2 sequences are PRHDT and FYEKMQ (reference sequence). CDR3: CASSPNTTDYEQYF. In nucleotides, the CDR3 is TGTGCCAGCAGCCCTAACACGACAGACTACGAGCAGTACTTC.

This chain links TRBV4-1 with TRBJ1-1, with D unclear. V was pared by 1 base and J by 7 bases, with 10 bases between. The V gene's germline CDR1 is MGHRA and CDR2 YSYEKL. This CDR3 comprises 13 residues. The CDR3 region has the DNA TGCGCCAGCAGCCAAGGGCTAGTGATTGAAGCTTTCTTT. Amino acids: CASSQGLVIEAFF.

This chain uses TRBV5-4 with TRBJ2-4; 10 bases fit TRBD1. Germline V gene sequence: CDR1 SGHNT, CDR2 YYREEE (reference sequence). V was clipped by 4 bases and J by 5 bases; unmatched bases: 3. This CDR3 has 14 amino acids. CDR3 sequence (DNA): TGTGCCAGCAGCCTGGGGACAGGGGAAAACATTCAGTACTTC. Its translation: CASSLGTGENIQYF.

This clone was seen just once. The rearrangement uses TRBV9 and TRBJ2-5; possible D gene TRBD1, 8 bases. The germline CDR1 and CDR2 sequences are SGDLS and YYNGEE. V was cut by 1 base and J by 2 bases, with 12 bases left in between. This CDR3 comprises 15 residues. CDR3 region: CASSVTGGDQETQYF. In DNA, the CDR3 is TGTGCCAGCAGCGTAACAGGGGGGGATCAAGAGACCCAGTACTTC.

The gene calls are TRBV30 and TRBJ1-2; 7 positions agree with TRBD1. With V trimmed by 1 base and J by 9 bases, 5 bases remained unmatched. Germline CDR1 is GTSNPN and CDR2 is SVGIG (reference sequence). The CDR3 contains 12 residues. The CDR3 loop reads CAWSGTGRRYTF. Here the CDR3 DNA reads TGTGCCTGGAGTGGGACAGGTCGCCGCTACACCTTC.

This clone has only a few counts. The rearrangement uses TRBV7-6 and TRBJ2-7; D not certain. The CDR3 has 13 residues. The germline gives CDR1 SGHVS, CDR2 FNYEAQ. Trimming left V 5 bases short and J 7 bases short, with 15 bases between. CDR3 nucleotides: TGTGCCAGCAGCCTGGCTGAGTCGCGGGAGCAGTACTTC. Amino acids: CASSLAESREQYF.

The chain has TRBV27 and TRBJ2-1, with D perhaps TRBD2 (6 bases). The CDR3 has 13 amino acids. Germline loops: CDR1 MNHEY, CDR2 SMNVEV (reference sequence). Between the trimmed V and J ends, which lost 4 bases and 5 bases, there was a span of 9 bases. The CDR3 here is CASSWGGDNEQFF. The CDR3 DNA reads as TGTGCCAGCAGTTGGGGCGGGGACAATGAGCAGTTCTTC.

This chain joins TRBV2 and TRBJ2-4, with no clear D. With 7 bases removed from V and 0 bases from J, the gap between germline ends came to 10 bases. The CDR3 spans 14 residues. Germline V gene lookup returns CDR1 SNHLY and CDR2 FYNNEI. CDR3 DNA sequence: TGTGCCAGCATTAACACCATAGCCAAAAACATTCAGTACTTC. Translating gives CASINTIAKNIQYF.

This clone appeared once. The rearrangement links TRBV7-9 to TRBJ2-6; 9 bases map to TRBD1. The germline V gene encodes CDR1 SEHNR and CDR2 FQNEAQ (reference sequence). The CDR3 is made up of 16 amino acids. Trimming removed 1 base from V and 4 bases from J; junction bases left unmatched: 2. DNA of the CDR3: TGTGCCAGCAGCTTAGGGACAGGGGTAGGGGCCAACGTCCTGACTTTC. Its protein product is CASSLGTGVGANVLTF.

The chain has TRBV6-4 and TRBJ2-1; TRBD2 agrees at 9 bases. This CDR3 has 15 amino acids. The V gene end was trimmed by 4 bases and the J gene end by 6 bases; junction bases not matched to a gene: 7. Germline V gene data show CDR1 as MRHNA and CDR2 as SNTAGT. CDR3 nucleotides: TGTGCCAGCAGTGTGACTAGCGGAGGAGGCAATGAGCAGTTCTTC. This encodes CASSVTSGGGNEQFF.